The entry below gives a single T cell receptor (beta chain) sequence along with its context. TCRdb's table, derived via immunoSEQ multiplex PCR, lists solely in-frame clones and lacks some. The sample lists under 95,000 clones; 83% were seen once. CDR3 size: 12 residues. V lost 4 bases and J 3 bases, leaving 5 bases between the germline ends. Germline V lookup: CDR1 SEHNR, CDR2 FQNEAQ (reference sequence). This sample stems from a study of blood T cell repertoires in COVID-19. At the level of the study: From T cells, B-cell-depleted T cells, or PBMCs came the material, which was cDNA or gDNA.

This receptor was obtained from a woman older than 75 with acute or convalescent COVID-19. The rearrangement links TRBV7-9 to TRBJ2-3; D call uncertain. The sequencing sample was made of peripheral blood. In DNA, the CDR3 is TGTGCCAGCAGCTCCCAGACAGATACGCAGTATTTT. Its protein is CASSSQTDTQYF.